Below are 8 T cell receptor beta chains sequenced from a single sample in a study of T cell repertoires in ileal Crohn's disease. Assay: immunoSEQ multiplex PCR; the TCRdb copy retains only in-frame clones and omits some. The repertoire holds roughly 7,000 clones, with about 91% as singletons. Sequencing used ileal tissue. The receptors stem from an adult with Crohn's disease.

The chain is built from TRBV12-5 and TRBJ2-7; D uncertain. V was clipped by 4 bases and J by 0 bases, with 10 bases between them. Germline CDR1 and CDR2: LGHNT and FRNRAP. The CDR3 contains 14 residues. CDR3 in amino acids: CASGSAENSYEQYF. The CDR3 DNA sequence: TGTGCTAGTGGTTCCGCGGAGAACTCCTACGAGCAGTACTTC.

The gene calls are TRBV15 and TRBJ2-3, with no clear D. The germline V gene encodes CDR1 LNHNV and CDR2 YYDKDF (reference sequence). CDR3 length equals 13 residues. With 5 bases removed from V and 6 bases from J, the gap between germline ends came to 12 bases. The CDR3 protein is CATSGPWRDTQYF. The CDR3 coding sequence is TGTGCCACCAGCGGTCCTTGGCGGGATACGCAGTATTTT.

This chain connects TRBV5-4 to TRBJ2-7; D is perhaps TRBD1 (7 bases). Germline assignment: CDR1 SGHNT and CDR2 YYREEE (reference sequence). The CDR3 contains 14 residues. V was cut by 4 bases and J by 7 bases, with 18 bases left in between. This CDR3 is CASSGAVQGGEQYF. In nucleotides, the CDR3 is TGTGCCAGCAGCGGCGCCGTTCAGGGGGGAGAGCAGTACTTC.

The rearrangement joins TRBV27 to TRBJ1-2; maybe TRBD1 (6 bases). The CDR3 loop spans 16 amino acids. CDR1 MNHEY and CDR2 SMNVEV come from the germline V gene (reference sequence). Trimming shortened V by 6 bases and J by 2 bases, and 19 bases separated the two germline ends. The DNA of the CDR3 is TGTGCCAGCAGCTCAGTTACAGGGCCTGGGAACTATGGCTACACCTTC. As protein: CASSSVTGPGNYGYTF.

The chain employs TRBV7-2 and TRBJ2-7, with D possibly being TRBD1 (6 bases). CDR1 SGHTA and CDR2 FQGNSA come from the germline V gene. The V end was cut by 3 bases, the J end by 3 bases, with 9 bases between. There are 13 residues in the CDR3. DNA for the CDR3: TGTGCCAGCAGCTTGCGACAGGACTACGAGCAGTACTTC. It translates to CASSLRQDYEQYF.

The V call is TRBV2, the J call TRBJ1-2; D gene uncertain. Trimming took off 2 bases at V and 5 bases at J, with 12 bases between the two ends. The length of the CDR3 is 14 residues. CDR1 SNHLY and CDR2 FYNNEI come from the germline V gene. The DNA of the CDR3 is TGTGCCAGCAGTGAACAGGCGCGACGGTATGGCTACACCTTC. Amino acids: CASSEQARRYGYTF. The full variable domain, its missing parts supplied by reference TRBV2 and TRBJ1-2, is EPEVTQTPSHQVTQMGQEVILRCVPISNHLYFYWYRQILGQKVEFLVSFYNNEISEKSEIFDDQFSVERPDGSNFTLKIRSTKLEDSAMYFCASSEQARRYGYTFGSGTRLTVV.

A few counts support this clone. This rearrangement joins TRBV27 to TRBJ1-2, with D maybe TRBD1 (6 bases). The CDR3 has 14 residues. Trimming removed 5 bases from V and 0 bases from J, with 10 bases in between. Germline CDR1 MNHEY, CDR2 SMNVEV (reference sequence). DNA for the CDR3: TGTGCCAGCAGTACACAGGGAGCTAACTATGGCTACACCTTC. It specifies CASSTQGANYGYTF.

The chain couples TRBV6-5 to TRBJ2-7, with D possibly TRBD1 on 5 matching bases. Between the trimmed V and J ends, which lost 9 bases and 4 bases, there was a span of 19 bases. This CDR3 has 14 amino acids. CDR1 and CDR2 from the germline V gene are MNHEY and SVGAGI. This CDR3 reads CASRKQGTIYEQYF. CDR3 sequence (DNA): TGTGCCAGTCGTAAGCAGGGTACTATTTACGAGCAGTACTTC.